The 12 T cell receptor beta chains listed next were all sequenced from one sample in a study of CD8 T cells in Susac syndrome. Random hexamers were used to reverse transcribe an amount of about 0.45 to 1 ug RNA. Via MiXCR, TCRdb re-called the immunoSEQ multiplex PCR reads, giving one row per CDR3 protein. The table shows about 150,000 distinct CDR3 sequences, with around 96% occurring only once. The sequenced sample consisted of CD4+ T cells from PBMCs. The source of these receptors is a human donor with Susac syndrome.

CDR3 residues: CASSIGGGLAQQYF. The CDR3 DNA reads as TGCGCCAGCAGCATTGGTGGGGGACTAGCCCAGCAGTATTTT. The chain joins TRBV5-1 to TRBJ2-3, with 9 bases lining up with TRBD2. The CDR3 has 14 amino acids. V gave up 4 bases and J gave up 11 bases; unmatched junction bases: 11. Germline CDR1 SGHRS, CDR2 YFSETQ.

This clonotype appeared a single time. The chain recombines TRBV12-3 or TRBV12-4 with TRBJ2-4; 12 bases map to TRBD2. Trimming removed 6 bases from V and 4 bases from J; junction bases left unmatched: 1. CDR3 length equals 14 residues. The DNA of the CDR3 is TGTGCCAGCAGCCTAGCGGGGGGGAAAAACATTCAGTACTTC. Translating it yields CASSLAGGKNIQYF.

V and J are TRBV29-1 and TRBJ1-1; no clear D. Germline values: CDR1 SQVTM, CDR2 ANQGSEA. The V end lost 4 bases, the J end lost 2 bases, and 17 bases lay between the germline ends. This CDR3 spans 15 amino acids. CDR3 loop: CSVAGALNTNTEAFF. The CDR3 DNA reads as TGCAGCGTTGCAGGCGCACTAAATACTAACACTGAAGCTTTCTTT. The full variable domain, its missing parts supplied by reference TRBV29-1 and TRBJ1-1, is SAVISQKPSRDICQRGTSLTIQCQVDSQVTMMFWYRQQPGQSLTLIATANQGSEATYESGFVIDKFPISRPNLTFSTLTVSNMSPEDSSIYLCSVAGALNTNTEAFFGQGTRLTVV.

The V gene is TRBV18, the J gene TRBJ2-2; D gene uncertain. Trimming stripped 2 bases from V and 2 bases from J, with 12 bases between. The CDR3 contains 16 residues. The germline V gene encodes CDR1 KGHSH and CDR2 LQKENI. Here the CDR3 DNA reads TGTGCCAGCTCACCATCGAAAGGGATCAACACCGGGGAGCTGTTTTTT. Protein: CASSPSKGINTGELFF.

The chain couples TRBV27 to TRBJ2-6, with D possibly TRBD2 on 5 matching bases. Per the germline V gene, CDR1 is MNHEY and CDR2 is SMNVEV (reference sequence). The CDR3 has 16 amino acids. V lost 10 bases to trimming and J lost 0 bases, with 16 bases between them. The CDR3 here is CAIVPQGSSGANVLTF. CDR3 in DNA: TGTGCCATCGTTCCACAAGGGAGCTCTGGGGCCAACGTCCTGACTTTC.

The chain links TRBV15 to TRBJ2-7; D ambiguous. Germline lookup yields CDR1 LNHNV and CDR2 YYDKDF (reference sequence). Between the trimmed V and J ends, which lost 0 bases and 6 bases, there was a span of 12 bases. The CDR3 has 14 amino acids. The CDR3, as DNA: TGTGCCACCAGCAGAGATCTGGCTTCCCCCGAGCAGTACTTC. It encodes CATSRDLASPEQYF. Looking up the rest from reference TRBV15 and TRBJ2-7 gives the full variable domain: DAMVIQNPRYQVTQFGKPVTLSCSQTLNHNVMYWYQQKSSQAPKLLFHYYDKDFNNEADTPDNFQSRRPNTSFCFLDIRSPGLGDTAMYLCATSRDLASPEQYFGPGTRLTVT.

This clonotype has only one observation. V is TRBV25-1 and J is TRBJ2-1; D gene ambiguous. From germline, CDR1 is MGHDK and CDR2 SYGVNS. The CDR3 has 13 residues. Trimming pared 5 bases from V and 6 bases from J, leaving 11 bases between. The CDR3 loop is CASSPGSPNEQFF. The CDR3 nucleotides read TGTGCCAGCAGTCCAGGCAGCCCCAATGAGCAGTTCTTC. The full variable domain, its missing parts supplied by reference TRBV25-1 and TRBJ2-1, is EADIYQTPRYLVIGTGKKITLECSQTMGHDKMYWYQQDPGMELHLIHYSYGVNSTEKGDLSSESTVSRIRTEHFPLTLESARPSHTSQYLCASSPGSPNEQFFGPGTRLTVL.

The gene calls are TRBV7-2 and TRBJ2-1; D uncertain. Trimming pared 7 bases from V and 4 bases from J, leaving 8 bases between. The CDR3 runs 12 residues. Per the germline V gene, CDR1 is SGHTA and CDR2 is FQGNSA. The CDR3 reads CASTPSYNEQFF. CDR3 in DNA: TGTGCCAGCACCCCGTCTTACAATGAGCAGTTCTTC.

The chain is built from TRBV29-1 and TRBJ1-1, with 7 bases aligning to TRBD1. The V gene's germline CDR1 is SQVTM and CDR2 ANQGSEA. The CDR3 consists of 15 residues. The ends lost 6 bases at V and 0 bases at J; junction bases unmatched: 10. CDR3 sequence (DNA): TGCAGCGTCCTTCTCGGTAGGGGGCTGAACACTGAAGCTTTCTTT. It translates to CSVLLGRGLNTEAFF.

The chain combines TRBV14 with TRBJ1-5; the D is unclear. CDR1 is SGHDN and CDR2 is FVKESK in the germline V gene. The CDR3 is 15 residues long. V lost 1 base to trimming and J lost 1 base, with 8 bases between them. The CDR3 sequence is CASSQVRESNQPQHF. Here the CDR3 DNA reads TGTGCCAGCAGCCAAGTGCGGGAAAGCAATCAGCCCCAGCATTTT.

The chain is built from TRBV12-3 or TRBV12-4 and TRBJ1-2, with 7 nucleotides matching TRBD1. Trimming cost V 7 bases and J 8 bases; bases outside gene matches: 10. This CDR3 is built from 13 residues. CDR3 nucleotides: TGTGCCAGCATCCGCAGGGGGGTCGACGGCTACACCTTC. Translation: CASIRRGVDGYTF.

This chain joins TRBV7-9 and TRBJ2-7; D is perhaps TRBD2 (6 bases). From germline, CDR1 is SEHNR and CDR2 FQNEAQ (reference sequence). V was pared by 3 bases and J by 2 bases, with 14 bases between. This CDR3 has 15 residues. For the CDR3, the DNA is TGTGCCAGCAGCTTGGGGGGAACACCCGCCTACGAGCAGTACTTC. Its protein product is CASSLGGTPAYEQYF.